Below, 11 T cell receptor beta chains from the same sample are listed, as sequenced in a study of tumor-infiltrating lymphocytes in primary liver carcinoma (TCRdb year 2017). Without any cell sorting, total RNA and DNA were co-extracted from approximately 22-30 mg of bulk tissue using the AllPrep DNA/RNA mini kit. These reads were obtained on an Illumina HiSeq 2500. Using a constant-region primer and ProtoScript II reverse transcriptase, TCRbeta-specific cDNA was reverse-transcribed from 450 to 650 ng total RNA. The TCRbeta libraries were prepared through three rounds of nested multiplex PCR following a slightly modified ARM-PCR procedure. Multiplex TRBV1-TRBV30 forward primers and a Cbeta reverse primer were used in the first two PCR rounds, each of which was run for around 10 cycles. TCRdb reprocessed the public reads (quality trimming at Q25 with fastp, clone calling with MiXCR) and kept in-frame beta chains. Entries that share a CDR3 protein sequence are merged under the most common genes and DNA. The sample has fewer than 90,000 distinct CDR3 sequences on record, approximately 70% of them singletons. The top ten clonotypes cover approximately 19% of the sample.

Sequencing used liver tumor tissue from sampling region 1. The meaning of the sample's cell subset or site label: tumor region T1, superior pole. The receptors shown here come from a man aged 40-50 years with primary liver carcinoma and hepatitis B virus infection.

This clonotype appeared a single time. The CDR3 coding sequence is TGCAGCGTTGAAAACCCTCGGCATGGTGGGCCAGATACGCAGTATTTT. Residues: CSVENPRHGGPDTQYF. This rearrangement joins TRBV29-1 to TRBJ2-3; D uncertain. Between the trimmed V and J ends, which lost 2 bases and 4 bases, there was a span of 19 bases. CDR3 length: 16 residues. Germline V gene sequence: CDR1 SQVTM, CDR2 ANQGSEA.

In regard to this clonotype: One base away lies a much larger clone, so this may be a sequencing read error. The rearrangement uses TRBV24-1 and TRBJ2-2, with D tentatively TRBD1 or TRBD2 (5 bases each). CDR1 and CDR2 (germline): KGHDR, SFDVKD. CDR3 length: 12 residues. CDR3 coding DNA: TGTGGCACCAGTGACATGGGGGAGGAGCTGTTTTTT. Translated, it gives CGTSDMGEELFF.

This clonotype was seen a single time. A much more abundant neighbour one base away suggests this may be a read error. The chain combines TRBV2 with TRBJ2-3, with D unclear. The J call is in doubt because the DNA end fits TRBJ1-5 better. CDR1 and CDR2 (germline): SNHLY, FYNNEI. The CDR3 has 14 amino acids. The CDR3 loop is CASSANLIWDTQHF. Here the CDR3 DNA reads TGTGCCAGCAGCGCCAATCTGATTTGGGATACGCAGCATTTT.

Remarks on this clonotype: A junction boundary mismatches the germline segment, possibly from a read error. V and J are TRBV11-2 and TRBJ2-7, with D hard to call. The CDR3 consists of 14 residues. Germline CDR1 SGHAT, CDR2 FQNNGV. The CDR3 region is CASGLTDTAHAKYF. CDR3 DNA: TGTGCCAGCGGCTTAACTGACACTGCCCACGCGAAGTACTTC.

About this clonotype: One junction end disagrees with the germline gene, perhaps due to a read error. The chain joins TRBV5-4 to TRBJ2-5; D tentatively fits TRBD1 or TRBD2 (6 bases each). The CDR3 contains 14 residues. The germline CDR1 and CDR2 sequences are SGHNT and YYREEE (reference sequence). The CDR3 region is CASSRGRRLEIQYF. The CDR3 nucleotides are TGTGCCAGCAGCCGGGGGCGGCGGTTAGAGATCCAGTACTTC. The full variable domain, rest sourced from reference TRBV5-4 and TRBJ2-5, is ETGVTQSPTHLIKTRGQQVTLRCSSQSGHNTVSWYQQALGQGPQFIFQYYREEENGRGNFPPRFSGLQFPNYSSELNVNALELDDSALYLCASSRGRRLEIQYFGPGTRLLVL.

The chain uses TRBV29-1 and TRBJ2-5; possibly TRBD1 or TRBD2 for D (6 bases each). Trimming removed 6 bases from V and 6 bases from J, with 26 bases in between. The CDR3 sequence is 16 residues long. CDR1 SQVTM and CDR2 ANQGSEA come from the germline V gene. The CDR3 DNA is TGCAGCGTCTCTTGGAGGGGGGCCGCTAAGGTGAAGACCCAGTACTTC. Translation: CSVSWRGAAKVKTQYF. Together with reference TRBV29-1 and TRBJ2-5, the CDR3 gives the full variable domain: SAVISQKPSRDICQRGTSLTIQCQVDSQVTMMFWYRQQPGQSLTLIATANQGSEATYESGFVIDKFPISRPNLTFSTLTVSNMSPEDSSIYLCSVSWRGAAKVKTQYFGPGTRLLVL.

About this clonotype: Lacking the conserved final phenylalanine or tryptophan, this CDR3 likely reflects a read error. The chain joins TRBV5-6 to TRBJ2-1; the match to TRBD2 covers 9 bases. Germline-derived CDR1 and CDR2 are SGHDT and YYEEEE. This CDR3 comprises 15 residues. Losses at the gene ends were 5 bases for V and 4 bases for J; bases not matched to a gene: 7. The CDR3 region is CASSSGLARYNEQFL. Written as DNA, the CDR3 is TGTGCCAGCAGTTCCGGACTAGCGAGGTACAATGAGCAGTTCTTA.

This clonotype was seen a few times. A much larger clonotype is one base distant, so this may be a read error. The gene calls are TRBV28 and TRBJ2-7; D call uncertain. Per germline, CDR1 MDHEN and CDR2 SYDVKM. This CDR3 contains 13 residues. CDR3 sequence: CVSSLSDGREQYF. CDR3 DNA sequence: TGTGTCAGCAGTTTATCGGACGGCCGCGAGCAGTACTTC.

This clonotype was picked up a small number of times. V usage is TRBV2 and J usage is TRBJ2-3, with 7 bases aligning to TRBD2. V shed 7 bases and J 2 bases; nucleotides not matched to a gene: 6. CDR3 size: 14 residues. The V gene's germline CDR1 is SNHLY and CDR2 FYNNEI. The CDR3 region has the DNA TGTGCCAGCACAAGGGAGGGACTCACAGATACGCAGTATTTT. Residues: CASTREGLTDTQYF.

As concerns this clonotype: Here the CDR3 omits its conserved ending phenylalanine or tryptophan, so a read error is the likely source. The chain links TRBV11-2 to TRBJ2-3; D may be TRBD1 or TRBD2 (5 bases each). Germline-derived CDR1 and CDR2 are SGHAT and FQNNGV. V was trimmed by 5 bases and J by 10 bases, leaving 16 bases between them. The CDR3 covers 13 residues. The CDR3 DNA is TGTGCCAGCAGCCCCTACGGGGCGGATGCGCAGTATTGT. Its protein is CASSPYGADAQYC.

This clonotype has a handful of counts. This CDR3 fails to terminate in the conserved phenylalanine or tryptophan, so it likely reflects a read error. This chain uses TRBV6-6 with TRBJ2-3; D may match TRBD1 or TRBD2 (5 bases each). Germline CDR1 is MNHNY and CDR2 is SVGAGI (reference sequence). This CDR3 contains 14 residues. Trimming left V 6 bases short and J 3 bases short, with 13 bases between. The CDR3: CASSPLGTTDTQYS. The DNA of the CDR3 is TGTGCCAGCAGCCCACTAGGGACGACAGATACGCAGTATTCT.